These 21 T cell receptor beta chains were all obtained from the same sample, sequenced in a study of T cells in women clearing cervical HPV infection. The repertoire was sequenced with immunoSEQ multiplex PCR; TCRdb's copy has only in-frame clones and lacks some. The specimen's table records 30,000 to 35,000 clones. Sequencing was carried out using blood buffy coat. These receptors were collected from a woman between 18 and 70 years old with a cervical HPV16 infection that either progressed to CIN3+ or cleared (not recorded which).

Points on this clone: The read terminates 3 residues ahead of where the CDR3 ends, so the germline J gene completes it. This sequence joins TRBV7-9 and TRBJ1-4; D gene ambiguous. Germline CDR1 SEHNR, CDR2 FQNEAQ (reference sequence). The CDR3 consists of 15 residues. The CDR3 protein is CASSHPAPAANVLFF. The sequenced CDR3 bases are TGTGCCAGCAGCCACCCCGCCCCGGCGGCCAACGTA.

Notes on this clone: The missing CDR3 end, 3 residues past where the read stops, is filled in from the germline J gene. The identical CDR3 is also encoded by other nucleotide sequences in the sample. This chain connects TRBV5-1 to TRBJ1-3, with a possible D match to TRBD1 (6 bases). CDR1 is SGHRS and CDR2 is YFSETQ in the germline V gene. This CDR3 has 16 amino acids. Trimming shortened V by 4 bases and J by 3 bases, and 17 bases separated the two germline ends. This chain's CDR3 is CASSPGRGAGGNTIYF. The DNA read from the CDR3 is TGCGCCAGCAGCCCTGGACGGGGGGCTGGTGGAAACACC.

CDR3: CASAPSPGGYTF. The CDR3 DNA, read in part, is TGTGCCAGCGCCCCTAGTCCGGGGGGC. J is TRBJ1-2 and V is TRBV28, with D unclear. The read is 3 residues too short to cover the CDR3 end, so that end is filled in from the germline J gene. The CDR3 covers 12 residues. Germline loops: CDR1 MDHEN, CDR2 SYDVKM.

As concerns this clone: Sequencing ends 3 residues short of the CDR3 end; the germline J gene provides the rest. The gene calls are TRBV5-4 and TRBJ1-4; a weak D match, TRBD1 (5 bases). The germline V and J ends were trimmed by 0 bases and 5 bases, with 11 bases remaining between them. CDR3 length: 15 residues. Germline V gives CDR1 SGHNT, CDR2 YYREEE (reference sequence). This CDR3 is CASSLGGRENEKLFF. The part of the CDR3 DNA that was read is TGTGCCAGCAGCTTGGGCGGCAGGGAAAATGAAAAA.

About this clone: The CDR3 end lies 3 residues beyond the end of the read and is filled in from the germline J gene. This chain joins TRBV12-3 or TRBV12-4 and TRBJ2-3; 8 bases line up with TRBD2. This CDR3 is built from 15 residues. The J segment lost 6 bases and the V segment lost 7 bases, leaving 12 bases of the junction unmatched. The DNA read from the CDR3 is TGTGCCAGCAACCCGGGAAGCGGGAGTCTCGATACG. Amino acid sequence: CASNPGSGSLDT. The CDR3 in full is CASNPGSGSLDTQYF.

Turning to this clone: Read coverage stops 3 residues before the CDR3 terminus; the germline J gene supplies the remainder. The chain employs TRBV6-2 or TRBV6-3 and TRBJ2-3; 9 nucleotides align to TRBD1. This CDR3 has 16 residues. Germline V lookup: CDR1 MNHEY, CDR2 SVGEGT. The part of the CDR3 DNA that was read is TGTGCCAGCAGTTACCTCCCCACAGGGGGCAATCAGCCG. Protein: CASSYLPTGGNQP. The whole CDR3 protein reads CASSYLPTGGNQPQYF.

On this clone itself: The read gets to within 3 residues of the CDR3 end, and the germline J gene fills in the rest. The chain is built from TRBV2 and TRBJ1-2; 11 nucleotides line up with TRBD1. This CDR3 spans 15 amino acids. Germline trimming cut 7 bases from V and 5 bases from J; bases unmatched to any gene: 9. CDR1 is SNHLY and CDR2 is FYNNEI in the germline V gene. CDR3 residues: CASNSGTGGWYGYTF. The DNA read from the CDR3 is TGTGCCAGCAACTCGGGGACAGGGGGTTGGTATGGC.

Incomplete CDR3 DNA: TGTGCCAGCAGCCAAGACGAGGGCAGTCACTTGCCCGAG. Translating gives CASSQDEGSHLPE. The whole CDR3 sequence is CASSQDEGSHLPELFF. The chain uses TRBV14 and TRBJ2-2; tentatively, D is TRBD2 (5 bases). Read coverage stops 3 residues before the CDR3 terminus; the germline J gene supplies the remainder. Germline CDR1 and CDR2: SGHDN and FVKESK. CDR3 length: 16 residues.

Turning to this clone: The read comes to an end 3 residues before the CDR3 does, leaving the germline J gene to fill in the end. This chain connects TRBV20-1 to TRBJ2-3; 8 positions match TRBD2. J lost 5 bases, V lost 4 bases, and 2 bases had no gene match. Germline V CDR1 and CDR2: DFQATT, SNEGSKA (reference sequence). The CDR3 is made up of 12 amino acids. The CDR3 protein is CSATGGRDTQYF. The part of the CDR3 DNA that was read is TGCAGTGCTACGGGGGGGCGAGATACG.

CDR3 bases read: TGCAGTGCACTTCCGGGACAGAATAATTCACCC. As protein: CSALPGQNNSP. The entire CDR3 is CSALPGQNNSPLHF. The chain combines TRBV20-1 with TRBJ1-6; 7 bases fit TRBD1. The read ends 3 residues early relative to the CDR3; the germline J gene fills the gap. Germline assignment: CDR1 DFQATT and CDR2 SNEGSKA (reference sequence). Unmatched junction bases numbered 7, after V lost 6 bases and J lost 5 bases. The CDR3 contains 14 residues.

A note on this clone: The read halts 3 residues ahead of the CDR3 end, with the missing end drawn from the germline J gene. The V and J genes are TRBV20-1 and TRBJ2-5; TRBD1 matches 8 bases. Germline values: CDR1 DFQATT, CDR2 SNEGSKA (reference sequence). V trimming: 3 bases; J trimming: 1 base; junction bases outside the gene matches: 4. CDR3 size: 14 residues. CDR3 bases read: TGCAGTGCTAGCGGACAGGGCATCCAAGAGACC. Translation gives CSASGQGIQET. The entire CDR3 sequence reads CSASGQGIQETQYF.

CDR3 bases read: TGCAGTGCTATTAGAACAGGGGCCCGCAATCAGCCC. As protein: CSAIRTGARNQP. The entire CDR3 protein reads CSAIRTGARNQPQHF. The chain combines TRBV20-1 with TRBJ1-5, with 7 bases identical to TRBD1. The read falls 3 residues short of the CDR3 end, and the missing part is taken from the germline J gene. This CDR3 contains 15 residues. V dropped 4 bases and J dropped 2; count of bases not matched to a gene: 8. Germline assignment: CDR1 DFQATT and CDR2 SNEGSKA (reference sequence).

With regard to this clone: The CDR3 end lies 3 residues beyond the end of the read and is filled in from the germline J gene. The V and J genes are TRBV7-9 and TRBJ2-2; a possible D gene is TRBD2 (6 bases). This CDR3 is 14 amino acids long. Germline V lookup: CDR1 SEHNR, CDR2 FQNEAQ (reference sequence). Trimming left V 6 bases short and J 5 bases short, with 13 bases between. The CDR3 loop is CASSYTGTTGELFF. The CDR3 DNA, read in part, is TGTGCCAGCAGTTATACCGGGACTACCGGGGAG.

Worth noting for this clone: The CDR3 goes on 3 residues after the read ends, and that part is filled in from the germline J gene. This sequence joins TRBV5-1 and TRBJ1-2, with no clear D. CDR3 size: 13 residues. With 4 bases removed from V and 3 bases from J, the gap between germline ends came to 10 bases. Germline lookup yields CDR1 SGHRS and CDR2 YFSETQ. CDR3 DNA, as far as it was read: TGCGCCAGCAGCGCTACAGAAGACTATGGC. This translates into CASSATEDYG. From start to end, the CDR3 is CASSATEDYGYTF.

Comments on this clone: Compared with germline, one end of the junction differs, possibly owing to a read error. The CDR3 end falls 3 residues outside the read, so it is completed with the germline J gene. The gene calls are TRBV5-5 and TRBJ2-7; perhaps TRBD2 as D (6 bases). This CDR3 is built from 13 residues. The germline V gene has CDR1 SGHKS and CDR2 YYEKEE (reference sequence). CDR3 amino acids: CASTLTSSYEQYF. The sequenced part of the CDR3 DNA is TGTGCCAGCACCTTGACTAGCTCCTACGAG.

This chain's CDR3 is CASSFRGRGETQYF. CDR3 bases read: TGTGCCAGCAGCTTCAGGGGGCGCGGGGAGACC. The chain couples TRBV5-5 to TRBJ2-5; 8 nucleotides align to TRBD1. The read ends 3 residues before the CDR3 terminus; that terminus is restored from the germline J gene. This CDR3 has 14 amino acids. Germline lookup yields CDR1 SGHKS and CDR2 YYEKEE (reference sequence). The junction had 5 bases not matched to a gene; V was cut back by 2 bases and J by 5 bases.

With regard to this clone: Read sequence stops 3 residues before the CDR3 end, and the germline J gene provides the missing end. The chain is built from TRBV7-9 and TRBJ1-2; D possibly corresponds to TRBD1 (5 bases). The CDR3 runs to 12 residues. The V gene lost 1 base and the J gene lost 6 bases, with 6 bases spanning the gap. Germline V lookup: CDR1 SEHNR, CDR2 FQNEAQ (reference sequence). The CDR3 loop is CASSLGGNGYTF. The DNA read from the CDR3 is TGTGCCAGCAGCTTAGGGGGCAATGGC.

As regards this clone: The CDR3 end lies 3 residues beyond the end of the read and is filled in from the germline J gene. V usage is TRBV6-2 or TRBV6-3 and J usage is TRBJ2-5; tentatively, D is TRBD1 (5 bases). This CDR3 spans 14 amino acids. Trimming cost V 5 bases and J 7 bases, with 17 bases left between them. The V gene's germline CDR1 is MNHEY and CDR2 SVGEGT. CDR3 DNA (partial): TGTGCCAGCAGTCTTACACGGATAAGGGGGACC. This encodes CASSLTRIRGT. The full-length CDR3 reads as CASSLTRIRGTQYF.

To note about this clone: The read finishes 3 residues shy of the CDR3 end, and the germline J gene is used to complete it. This chain links TRBV28 with TRBJ1-6; D might be TRBD1 (6 bases). The CDR3 runs to 19 residues. Trimming pared 5 bases from V and 6 bases from J, leaving 26 bases between. Germline V lookup: CDR1 MDHEN, CDR2 SYDVKM. The CDR3 protein is CASSPDLSDSGSFNSPLHF. The CDR3 DNA, read in part, is TGTGCCAGCAGTCCCGACCTATCGGACAGCGGTAGCTTTAATTCACCC.

Notes on this clone: The sequence runs out 3 residues before the end of the CDR3; the remainder is reconstructed from the germline J gene. The V and J genes are TRBV2 and TRBJ2-7, with TRBD1 matching 8 bases. The CDR3 spans 15 residues. V shed 2 bases and J 2 bases; nucleotides not matched to a gene: 5. CDR1 and CDR2 (germline): SNHLY, FYNNEI. CDR3 DNA (partial): TGTGCCAGCAGTGAATCTGGACAGGGTCCCTACGAG. Residues: CASSESGQGPYE. The whole CDR3 reads CASSESGQGPYEQYF.

CDR3 protein: CASSLAAGGGTEAFF. The sequenced CDR3 bases are TGCGCCAGCAGCTTGGCCGCCGGAGGGGGAACTGAA. J is TRBJ1-1 and V is TRBV5-1; tentative D call: TRBD1 (6 bases). Read sequence stops 3 residues before the CDR3 end, and the germline J gene provides the missing end. In germline, CDR1 is SGHRS, CDR2 YFSETQ. V gave up 0 bases and J gave up 5 bases, with 14 bases separating them. The CDR3 covers 15 residues.